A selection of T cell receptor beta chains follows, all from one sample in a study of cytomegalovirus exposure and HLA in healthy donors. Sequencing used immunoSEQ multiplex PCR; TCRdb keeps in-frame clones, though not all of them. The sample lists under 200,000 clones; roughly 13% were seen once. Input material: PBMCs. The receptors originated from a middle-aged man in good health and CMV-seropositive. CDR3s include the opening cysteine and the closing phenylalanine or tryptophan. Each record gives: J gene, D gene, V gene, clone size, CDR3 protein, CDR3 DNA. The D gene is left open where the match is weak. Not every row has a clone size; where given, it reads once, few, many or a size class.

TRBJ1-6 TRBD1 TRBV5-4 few CASRDVGTGGSPLHF TGTGCCAGCAGGGATGTGGGGACAGGAGGCTCACCCCTCCACTTT
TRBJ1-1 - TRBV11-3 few CASSSRGNTEAFF TGTGCCAGCAGCTCCAGGGGTAACACTGAAGCTTTCTTT
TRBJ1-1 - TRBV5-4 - CASSFLQEPNTEAFF TGTGCCAGCAGCTTTCTACAGGAGCCCAACACTGAAGCTTTCTTT
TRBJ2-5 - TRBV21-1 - CASSLQESETQYF TGTGCCAGCAGTTTACAGGAATCGGAGACCCAGTACTTC
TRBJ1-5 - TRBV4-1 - CASSHQGGVSQPQHF TGCGCCAGCAGCCACCAGGGAGGGGTAAGTCAGCCCCAGCATTTT
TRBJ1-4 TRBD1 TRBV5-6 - CASRSQGAVEKLFF TGTGCCAGCAGATCCCAGGGGGCGGTTGAAAAACTGTTTTTT
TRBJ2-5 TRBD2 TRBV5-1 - CASSPQRGPQETQYF TGCGCCAGCAGCCCCCAGCGGGGCCCACAAGAGACCCAGTACTTC
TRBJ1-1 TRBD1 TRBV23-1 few CASSQETGFRATEAFF TGCGCCAGCAGTCAAGAGACAGGGTTCCGGGCCACTGAAGCTTTCTTT
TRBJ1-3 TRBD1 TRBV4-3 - CASSQELGTGVNTIYF TGCGCCAGCAGCCAAGAGCTCGGGACAGGGGTGAACACCATATATTTT
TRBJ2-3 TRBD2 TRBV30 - CAWRSSGGTDTQYF TGTGCCTGGAGGTCTAGCGGGGGCACAGATACGCAGTATTTT
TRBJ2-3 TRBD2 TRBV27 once CASSFRGLAPGGDTQYF TGTGCCAGCAGTTTCCGGGGACTAGCCCCCGGCGGGGATACGCAGTATTTT
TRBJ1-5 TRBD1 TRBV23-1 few CASSQGYTGGNQPQHF TGCGCCAGCAGTCAAGGGTATACAGGGGGCAATCAGCCCCAGCATTTT
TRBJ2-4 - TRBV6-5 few CASSSSTDGKNIQYF TGTGCCAGCAGTTCCTCGACAGATGGCAAAAACATTCAGTACTTC
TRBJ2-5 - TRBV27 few CASSFRFAGKETQYF TGTGCCAGCAGTTTCAGGTTCGCGGGGAAAGAGACCCAGTACTTC
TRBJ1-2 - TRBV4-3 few CASSQEPGRLGYGYTF TGCGCCAGCAGCCAAGAACCGGGTAGACTGGGTTATGGCTACACCTTC
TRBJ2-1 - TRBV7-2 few CASSPGGPSYNEQFF TGTGCCAGCAGCCCGGGGGGCCCCTCCTACAATGAGCAGTTCTTC
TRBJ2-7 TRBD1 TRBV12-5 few CASGFWTGPQGYEQYF TGTGCTAGTGGTTTTTGGACAGGACCCCAAGGGTACGAGCAGTACTTC
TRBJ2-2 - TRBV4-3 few CASSQERGGTGELFF TGCGCCAGCAGCCAAGAAAGGGGAGGAACCGGGGAGCTGTTTTTT
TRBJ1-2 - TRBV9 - CASSSRVYGYTF TGTGCCAGCAGCTCGAGGGTGTACGGCTACACCTTC
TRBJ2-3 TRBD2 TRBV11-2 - CASSLAGSRGGLADTQYF TGTGCCAGCAGCTTAGCCGGTTCGCGGGGGGGCCTCGCAGATACGCAGTATTTT
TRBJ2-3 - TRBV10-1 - CASSENRDWPHTQYF TGCGCCAGCAGTGAGAACCGGGACTGGCCTCATACGCAGTATTTT
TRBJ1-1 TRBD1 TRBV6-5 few CASSDYRGRSEAFF TGTGCCAGCAGCGACTACAGGGGCAGGTCTGAAGCTTTCTTT
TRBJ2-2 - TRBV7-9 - CASSPRHSGELFF TGTGCCAGCAGCCCTCGCCACTCCGGGGAGCTGTTTTTT
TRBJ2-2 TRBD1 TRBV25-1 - CATRQGGNTGELFF TGTGCCACCAGACAGGGGGGTAACACCGGGGAGCTGTTTTTT
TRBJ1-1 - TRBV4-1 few CASSQSPTGITYKAFF TGCGCCAGCAGCCAATCTCCAACAGGTATTACCTATAAAGCTTTCTTT
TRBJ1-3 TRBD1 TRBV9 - CASSPRTGTGNTIYF TGTGCCAGCAGCCCACGGACAGGGACTGGAAACACCATATATTTT
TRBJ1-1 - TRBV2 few CASLVGLWNTEAFF TGTGCCAGCTTGGTTGGGCTCTGGAACACTGAAGCTTTCTTT
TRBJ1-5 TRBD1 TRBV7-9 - CASSPGQGYNQPQHF TGTGCCAGCAGCCCGGGACAGGGATACAATCAGCCCCAGCATTTT
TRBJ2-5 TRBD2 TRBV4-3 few CASSQDYAGGRETQYF TGCGCCAGCAGCCAAGATTACGCGGGGGGGCGGGAGACCCAGTACTTC
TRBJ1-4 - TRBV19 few CASSRIQGMNEKLFF TGTGCCAGTAGTCGGATCCAGGGAATGAATGAAAAACTGTTTTTT
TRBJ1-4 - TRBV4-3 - CASSQRDQGEKLFF TGCGCCAGCAGCCAGAGGGACCAGGGGGAAAAACTGTTTTTT
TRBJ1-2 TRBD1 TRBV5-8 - CASSLVGTGLIVRGGYTF TGTGCCAGCAGCTTGGTTGGGACAGGGCTCATCGTCAGGGGTGGCTACACCTTC
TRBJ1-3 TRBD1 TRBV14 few CATGQGANTIYF TGTGCCACCGGACAGGGAGCAAACACCATATATTTT
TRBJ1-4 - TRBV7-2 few CASSEGATNEKLFF TGTGCCAGCAGCGAGGGTGCAACTAATGAAAAACTGTTTTTT
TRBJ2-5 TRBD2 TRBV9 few CASSAGTSDFQETQYF TGTGCCAGCAGCGCCGGGACTAGCGACTTCCAAGAGACCCAGTACTTC
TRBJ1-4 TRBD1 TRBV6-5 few CASSYLTGRREKLFF TGTGCCAGCAGTTACCTGACAGGGAGGAGAGAAAAACTGTTTTTT
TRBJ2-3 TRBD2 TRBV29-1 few CSVPPERGGTDTQYF TGCAGCGTTCCACCGGAACGGGGGGGCACAGATACGCAGTATTTT
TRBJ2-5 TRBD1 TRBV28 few CASSTRQGGYQETQYF TGTGCCAGCAGCACTCGACAGGGGGGTTACCAAGAGACCCAGTACTTC
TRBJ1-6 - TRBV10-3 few CAISESLGASPLHF TGTGCCATCAGTGAGTCTTTAGGGGCCTCACCCCTCCACTTT
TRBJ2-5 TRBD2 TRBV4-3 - CASSQDSVAGRETQYF TGCGCCAGCAGCCAAGATTCGGTAGCGGGGAGAGAGACCCAGTACTTC
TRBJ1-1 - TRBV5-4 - CASSLVADPRDTEAFF TGTGCCAGCAGCTTGGTGGCAGACCCCCGGGACACTGAAGCTTTCTTT
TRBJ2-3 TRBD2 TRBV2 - CASTRTSSDTQYF TGTGCCAGCACGCGGACTAGTTCAGATACGCAGTATTTT
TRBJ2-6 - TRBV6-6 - CASSYLGASGANVLTF TGTGCCAGCAGTTACCTGGGGGCCTCTGGGGCCAACGTCCTGACTTTC
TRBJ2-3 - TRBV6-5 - CASSYDSPYTDTQYF TGTGCCAGCAGTTACGATAGTCCTTATACAGATACGCAGTATTTT
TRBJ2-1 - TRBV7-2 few CASSPPRGIYNEQFF TGTGCCAGCAGCCCGCCCCGGGGGATCTACAATGAGCAGTTCTTC
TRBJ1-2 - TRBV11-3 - CASSLDAARSGYTF TGTGCCAGCAGCTTAGATGCGGCGAGGTCGGGCTACACCTTC
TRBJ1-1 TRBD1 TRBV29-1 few CSVASGGAGAFF TGCAGCGTTGCTTCAGGGGGCGCGGGGGCTTTCTTT
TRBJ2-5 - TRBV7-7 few CASSLGSAGETQYF TGTGCTAGCAGCTTAGGCAGTGCGGGAGAGACCCAGTACTTC
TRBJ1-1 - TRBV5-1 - CASSPGGNTEAFF TGCGCCAGCAGCCCCGGTGGGAACACTGAAGCTTTCTTT
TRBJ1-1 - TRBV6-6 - CASSPRDTEAFF TGTGCCAGCAGCCCCCGGGACACTGAAGCTTTCTTT
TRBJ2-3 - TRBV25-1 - CASSESPGWGGTDTQYF TGTGCCAGCAGTGAATCCCCAGGGTGGGGGGGCACAGATACGCAGTATTTT
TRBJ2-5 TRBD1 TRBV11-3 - CASSFTGGTETQYF TGTGCCAGCAGCTTCACAGGGGGCACGGAGACCCAGTACTTC
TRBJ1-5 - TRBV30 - CAWRGPGHWEPQHF TGTGCCTGGAGGGGCCCGGGACACTGGGAGCCCCAGCATTTT
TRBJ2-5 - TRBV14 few CASSQGLSSWTQYF TGTGCCAGCAGCCAAGGACTTAGCAGTTGGACCCAGTACTTC
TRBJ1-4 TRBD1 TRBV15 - CATSSDSGTGGEKLFF TGTGCCACCAGCAGTGACTCCGGGACAGGGGGGGAAAAACTGTTTTTT
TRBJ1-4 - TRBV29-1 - CSVVDSPTNEKLFF TGCAGCGTTGTGGACAGCCCAACTAATGAAAAACTGTTTTTT